Listed below are T cell receptor beta chains from one sample, sequenced in a study of T cells expressing NK-cell markers. TCRdb re-called the 5' RACE reads; every CDR3 protein appears as one record, without DNA. The sample yields about 390,000 distinct CDR3 sequences, of which the top ten take up about 11%. Sequenced input: blood T cells: a sorted CD56 or NKG2C T cell subset, CD4+ or CD8+ T cells, or bulk PBMC T cells (not recorded which). Every receptor here comes from a woman aged 45-59 years in good health. The CDR3 runs from the conserved cysteine through the conserved F or W.

V	J	CDR3
TRBV5-1	TRBJ2-1	CASSLTWGSDNEQFF
TRBV15	TRBJ2-3	CATSVGTSGTDTQYF
TRBV20-1	TRBJ2-3	CSARAGLADRISSTDTQYF
TRBV20-1	TRBJ1-2	CSASSMGGRAGGYTF
TRBV20-1	TRBJ2-3	CSAYVAEARTDTQYF
TRBV7-9	TRBJ2-1	CASRSRLQGEGNEQFF
TRBV29-1	TRBJ1-1	CSAERGSMNTEAFF
TRBV11-2	TRBJ2-7	CASSLRAVAYEQYF
TRBV3-1	TRBJ2-1	CASSQVEREQFF
TRBV2	TRBJ2-6	CASRDRVSGANVLTF
TRBV15	TRBJ2-1	CATQYGGVYNEQFF
TRBV5-1	TRBJ1-2	CASSLARSGGPGYTF
TRBV7-8	TRBJ2-3	CASSFRGAVTQYF
TRBV12-3/TRBV12-4	TRBJ2-4	CASGAGKNIQYF
TRBV9	TRBJ2-1	CASSVAVGLYNEQFF
TRBV10-3	TRBJ1-1	CAISESLVLDTEAFF
TRBV6-2/TRBV6-3	TRBJ2-1	CASSYSTSGRASNYNEQFF
TRBV20-1	TRBJ2-2	CSARPTSVTGELFF
TRBV29-1	TRBJ2-4	CSVVPGLAGVHIQYF
TRBV2	TRBJ2-1	CASSDRGRSNEQFF
TRBV19	TRBJ2-3	CASSTDRGGPQYF
TRBV10-3	TRBJ2-5	CAIMDRPGETQYF
TRBV20-1	TRBJ2-3	CSARILHFVLGLATADTQYF
TRBV11-3	TRBJ2-7	CASSLGNRVYEQYF
TRBV12-3/TRBV12-4	TRBJ1-2	CASSLGQLSLSDGYTF
TRBV29-1	TRBJ2-1	CSSLGSGFEQFF
TRBV20-1	TRBJ2-1	CSAELAGSYNEQFF